A single sample is the source of the 6 T cell receptor beta chains below, sequenced in a study of blood T cell repertoires in COVID-19. TCRdb keeps only in-frame clones here, not all; method: immunoSEQ multiplex PCR. The sample carries hundreds of thousands of clones, 75% to 90% recorded once. Sequenced: peripheral blood. All receptors come from a middle-aged man with acute or convalescent COVID-19.

The table lists this clone with a few counts. V and J are TRBV10-3 and TRBJ2-2; 13 bases are shared with TRBD2. V trimming: 4 bases; J trimming: 1 base; junction bases outside the gene matches: 0. Germline V CDR1 and CDR2: ENHRY, SYGVKD. CDR3 length: 16 amino acids. CDR3 nucleotides: TGTGCCATCAGTGGACTAGCGGGGGGGAACACCGGGGAGCTGTTTTTT. Translated, it gives CAISGLAGGNTGELFF.

This clone was seen more than once but under ten times. The chain is built from TRBV4-1 and TRBJ1-2; 8 bases are a match to TRBD1. Per germline, CDR1 MGHRA and CDR2 YSYEKL. V shed 0 bases, J shed 13 bases, and the junction held 7 bases outside the gene matches. CDR3 length: 13 residues. CDR3 sequence reads: CASSQDRDRFSTF. The CDR3 DNA follows: TGCGCCAGCAGCCAAGATAGGGACAGGTTTTCCACCTTC.

The CDR3 region has the DNA TGTGCCAGCAGCAGCGGAAATGAGCAGTTCTTC. It encodes CASSSGNEQFF. The J gene is TRBJ2-1, the V gene TRBV11-3; TRBD2 is a possible D gene (5 bases). CDR3 length: 11 residues. Germline assignment: CDR1 SGHNT and CDR2 YENEEA. V was clipped by 5 bases and J by 7 bases, with 6 bases between them.

The chain couples TRBV2 to TRBJ1-5; TRBD1 matches at 7 bases. The CDR3 is made up of 14 amino acids. V dropped 4 bases and J dropped 3; count of bases not matched to a gene: 3. The germline V gene encodes CDR1 SNHLY and CDR2 FYNNEI. CDR3 sequence reads: CASSGDRVNQPQHF. The CDR3 DNA reads as TGTGCCAGCAGTGGCGACAGGGTCAATCAGCCCCAGCATTTT.

The V gene is TRBV7-4, the J gene TRBJ1-4, with D unresolved. The CDR3 sequence is 15 residues long. CDR1 is SGHVT, CDR2 SQSDAQ, per germline. V was pared by 5 bases and J by 8 bases, with 18 bases between. The CDR3 DNA is TGTGCCAGCAGCCGCACGAGGGCGCTTCGAGAAAAACTGTTTTTT. It is translated as CASSRTRALREKLFF.

The gene calls are TRBV28 and TRBJ2-1, with D possibly matching TRBD2 (7 bases). V gave up 7 bases and J gave up 6 bases, with 25 bases separating them. Germline CDR1 is MDHEN and CDR2 is SYDVKM. The CDR3 consists of 17 residues. In DNA form, the CDR3 reads TGTGCCAGCACCCTAGGGGGTGGACTAGTCTTCGTCAATGAGCAGTTCTTC. Amino acids: CASTLGGGLVFVNEQFF.